What follows are 30 T cell receptor beta chains derived from one specimen sequenced in a study of OX40 agonist ivuxolimab in advanced cancers. Here immunoSEQ multiplex PCR was the method, and the copy in TCRdb shows in-frame clones only, minus some. Of about 46,000 clones listed, about 88% are singletons. The sample was CD4+ or CD8+ T cells sorted from blood, taken in a trial of the OX40 agonist ivuxolimab. The receptor source for this set is an adult with an advanced solid tumor such as melanoma, head and neck, liver or kidney cancer.

J is TRBJ2-2 and V is TRBV7-8; D not certain. CDR1 SGHVS and CDR2 FQNEAQ come from the germline V gene. Trimming cost V 4 bases and J 4 bases, with 13 bases left between them. CDR3 length: 15 residues. CDR3 in amino acids: CASSSSDVRTGELFF. CDR3 bases: TGTGCCAGCAGCTCGTCGGACGTTCGCACCGGGGAGCTGTTTTTT. Complete variable domain (other parts from reference TRBV7-8 and TRBJ2-2): GAGVSQSPRYKVAKRGQDVALRCDPISGHVSLFWYQQALGQGPEFLTYFQNEAQLDKSGLPSDRFFAERPEGSVSTLKIQRTQQEDSAVYLCASSSSDVRTGELFFGEGSRLTVL.

This rearrangement joins TRBV19 to TRBJ2-2; TRBD1 is a possible D gene (6 bases). Trimming shortened V by 6 bases and J by 1 base, and 18 bases separated the two germline ends. Germline V CDR1 and CDR2: LNHDA, SQIVND (reference sequence). There are 17 residues in the CDR3. The CDR3 spells CASRAPGTSKNTGELFF. The CDR3 nucleotides read TGTGCCAGTAGAGCCCCAGGGACATCTAAGAACACCGGGGAGCTGTTTTTT.

The rearrangement uses TRBV5-1 and TRBJ2-3; 7 bases agree with TRBD2. The CDR3 is made up of 14 amino acids. V was pared by 3 bases and J by 3 bases, with 4 bases of the junction left unmatched. The germline V gene has CDR1 SGHRS and CDR2 YFSETQ. The CDR3 loop reads CASSWEGMTDTQYF. CDR3 nucleotide sequence: TGCGCCAGCAGCTGGGAGGGAATGACAGATACGCAGTATTTT.

V and J are TRBV6-1 and TRBJ2-3; 11 bases fit TRBD2. CDR3 size: 17 residues. Germline trimming cut 4 bases from V and 3 bases from J; bases unmatched to any gene: 9. Germline CDR1 reads MNHNS; CDR2 reads SASEGT. The CDR3, as DNA: TGTGCCAGCAGTGGGACTAGCGGGCTTCAGGGTACAGATACGCAGTATTTT. Translating it yields CASSGTSGLQGTDTQYF.

V gene TRBV12-5 combines with J gene TRBJ2-7; tentatively, D is TRBD1 (6 bases). Trimming shortened V by 4 bases and J by 3 bases, and 13 bases separated the two germline ends. Germline CDR1 reads LGHNT; CDR2 reads FRNRAP. The CDR3 is made up of 14 amino acids. Written as DNA, the CDR3 is TGTGCTAGTGGTTCGTCAGGGGCCGTCTACGAGCAGTACTTC. This codes for CASGSSGAVYEQYF.

The gene calls are TRBV18 and TRBJ1-1; D is unclear. The germline CDR1 and CDR2 sequences are KGHSH and LQKENI. The CDR3 has 13 residues. The V end lost 3 bases, the J end lost 1 base, and 6 bases lay between the germline ends. The CDR3 spells CASSPHKNTEAFF. CDR3 DNA: TGTGCCAGCTCACCCCACAAGAACACTGAAGCTTTCTTT.

The V gene is TRBV6-6, the J gene TRBJ1-6; no firm D call. This CDR3 has 15 amino acids. Germline CDR1 is MNHNY and CDR2 is SVGAGI (reference sequence). V was cut by 2 bases and J by 4 bases, with 9 bases left in between. Here the CDR3 reads CASSYGNLYNSPLHF. DNA for the CDR3: TGTGCCAGCAGTTACGGCAATCTTTATAATTCACCCCTCCACTTT.

The V and J genes are TRBV5-4 and TRBJ2-7, with D perhaps TRBD2 (6 bases). The CDR3 totals 12 residues. V dropped 0 bases and J dropped 6 bases, with 7 bases sitting between them. Per germline, CDR1 SGHNT and CDR2 YYREEE (reference sequence). The CDR3 region is CASSLGGVEQYF. DNA for the CDR3: TGTGCCAGCAGCTTGGGCGGGGTCGAGCAGTACTTC.

Only a few counts were recorded for this clone. The chain combines TRBV5-1 with TRBJ2-5; 9 bases are a match to TRBD2. CDR1 is SGHRS, CDR2 YFSETQ, per germline. J gave up 2 bases and V 4 bases, and 6 bases lay outside the gene matches. The CDR3 runs 15 residues. The CDR3 DNA is TGCGCCAGCAGCAGGCCTAGCGGGGAGCAAGAGACCCAGTACTTC. Translated, it gives CASSRPSGEQETQYF.

The chain has TRBV27 and TRBJ2-5; TRBD1 or TRBD2 may be the D gene (5 bases each). The germline V gene encodes CDR1 MNHEY and CDR2 SMNVEV (reference sequence). V lost 5 bases, J lost 5 bases, and 15 bases lay in between. There are 14 residues in the CDR3. CDR3 sequence: CASSGRQRVETQYF. The CDR3 DNA sequence: TGTGCCAGCAGTGGTAGACAGAGGGTCGAGACCCAGTACTTC.

There are a few counts of this clone. This CDR3 is CASSMGRPNSPLHF. CDR3 nucleotide sequence: TGTGCCAGCAGCATGGGGAGGCCGAATTCACCCCTCCACTTT. This sequence joins TRBV7-2 and TRBJ1-6; D remains ambiguous. The CDR3 spans 14 residues. Germline CDR1 SGHTA, CDR2 FQGNSA. V lost 5 bases and J 7 bases, leaving 12 bases between the germline ends.

The rearrangement links TRBV4-2 to TRBJ2-7; 7 positions agree with TRBD1. Germline assignment: CDR1 LGHNA and CDR2 YNFKEQ. The trim removed 2 bases at V and 5 bases at J, leaving 9 bases unmatched. The CDR3 consists of 15 residues. This CDR3 is CASSQRDRGKDEQYF. CDR3 in DNA: TGTGCCAGCAGCCAAAGGGACAGAGGGAAAGACGAGCAGTACTTC.

The chain uses TRBV5-1 and TRBJ2-3; the D gene is possibly TRBD2 (5 bases). V lost 0 bases and J 4 bases, leaving 15 bases between the germline ends. The CDR3 is 16 amino acids. The germline gives CDR1 SGHRS, CDR2 YFSETQ. CDR3 in DNA: TGCGCCAGCAGCTTGGCCGTTATGAGAGCGGCAGATACGCAGTATTTT. This encodes CASSLAVMRAADTQYF.

The chain recombines TRBV5-6 with TRBJ1-2, with a weak D call TRBD1 (6 bases). CDR3 length: 14 amino acids. The V gene lost 5 bases and the J gene lost 0 bases, with 11 bases spanning the gap. Germline CDR1 SGHDT, CDR2 YYEEEE. CDR3 nucleotide sequence: TGTGCCAGCAGTTCGACAGGCCCTAACTATGGCTACACCTTC. This codes for CASSSTGPNYGYTF. Drawing the rest from reference TRBV5-6 and TRBJ1-2, the complete variable domain is DAGVTQSPTHLIKTRGQQVTLRCSPKSGHDTVSWYQQALGQGPQFIFQYYEEEERQRGNFPDRFSGHQFPNYSSELNVNALLLGDSALYLCASSSTGPNYGYTFGSGTRLTVV.

The V and J genes are TRBV29-1 and TRBJ1-1; the D gene is possibly TRBD1 (5 bases). Germline loops: CDR1 SQVTM, CDR2 ANQGSEA. There are 13 residues in the CDR3. Trimming pared 4 bases from V and 2 bases from J, leaving 11 bases between. The CDR3 DNA reads as TGCAGCGTTGCATGGACACCCAACACTGAAGCTTTCTTT. Encoded protein: CSVAWTPNTEAFF.

The J gene is TRBJ1-2, the V gene TRBV6-5; 8 bases agree with TRBD1. The CDR3 contains 16 residues. Germline CDR1 is MNHEY and CDR2 is SVGAGI. The J segment lost 2 bases and the V segment lost 2 bases, leaving 7 bases of the junction unmatched. CDR3 nucleotide sequence: TGTGCCAGCAGTTACCTTCGCGGGGACAGGAACTATGGCTACACCTTC. Translating gives CASSYLRGDRNYGYTF.

V usage is TRBV7-2 and J usage is TRBJ2-3, with D tentatively TRBD2 (7 bases). CDR1 is SGHTA and CDR2 is FQGNSA in the germline V gene. The V gene lost 3 bases and the J gene lost 0 bases, with 16 bases spanning the gap. The CDR3 spans 17 residues. The CDR3 is CASSFGFGGPSTDTQYF. The CDR3 coding sequence is TGTGCCAGCAGCTTTGGGTTCGGGGGGCCTAGCACAGATACGCAGTATTTT.

V usage is TRBV7-6 and J usage is TRBJ2-7, with D possibly being TRBD1 (6 bases). The CDR3 sequence is 13 residues long. Trimming cost V 7 bases and J 7 bases, with 17 bases left between them. From germline, CDR1 is SGHVS and CDR2 FNYEAQ. CDR3 residues: CASTEGGSWEQYF. In DNA, the CDR3 is TGTGCCAGCACCGAAGGGGGATCGTGGGAGCAGTACTTC. Full variable domain (outside the CDR3, taken from reference TRBV7-6 and TRBJ2-7): GAGVSQSPRYKVTKRGQDVALRCDPISGHVSLYWYRQALGQGPEFLTYFNYEAQQDKSGLPNDRFSAERPEGSISTLTIQRTEQRDSAMYRCASTEGGSWEQYFGPGTRLTVT.

The chain has TRBV10-3 and TRBJ1-1; D is perhaps TRBD1 (6 bases). The CDR3 is 13 amino acids. The germline V gene encodes CDR1 ENHRY and CDR2 SYGVKD. With 3 bases removed from V and 6 bases from J, the gap between germline ends came to 11 bases. Written as DNA, the CDR3 is TGTGCCATCAGTGAAACAGGGTACGCTGAAGCTTTCTTT. Its protein product is CAISETGYAEAFF.

The rearrangement links TRBV6-5 to TRBJ2-7; the D gene is possibly TRBD2 (6 bases). The V end lost 8 bases, the J end lost 4 bases, and 18 bases lay between the germline ends. The CDR3 is 14 residues long. The V gene's germline CDR1 is MNHEY and CDR2 SVGAGI. CDR3 protein: CASAFGGGTYEQYF. As DNA, the CDR3 is TGTGCCAGCGCGTTCGGGGGTGGTACATACGAGCAGTACTTC.

The chain combines TRBV6-6 with TRBJ2-7; D perhaps matches TRBD1 (5 bases). The germline V and J ends were trimmed by 5 bases and 4 bases, with 18 bases remaining between them. CDR1 is MNHNY and CDR2 is SVGAGI in the germline V gene (reference sequence). The CDR3 extends over 15 amino acids. This CDR3 reads CASSPRLQASYEQYF. CDR3 coding DNA: TGTGCCAGCAGTCCCCGCCTACAGGCCTCATACGAGCAGTACTTC.

The chain is built from TRBV5-1 and TRBJ1-2; a weak D match, TRBD1 (5 bases). The germline CDR1 and CDR2 sequences are SGHRS and YFSETQ. The CDR3 totals 15 residues. The V gene lost 0 bases and the J gene lost 5 bases, with 14 bases spanning the gap. CDR3 sequence reads: CASSLDAFEGYGYTF. CDR3 bases: TGCGCCAGCAGCTTGGATGCCTTCGAGGGGTATGGCTACACCTTC.

This clone has a handful of counts. This chain uses TRBV5-1 with TRBJ2-5, with 10 positions matching TRBD2. Per the germline V gene, CDR1 is SGHRS and CDR2 is YFSETQ. After removal of 4 bases from V and 2 bases from J, the junction contained 8 bases not matched to a gene. CDR3 length equals 16 residues. CDR3 in amino acids: CASSQTSGVRQETQYF. The CDR3 region has the DNA TGCGCCAGCAGCCAAACTAGCGGGGTCCGTCAAGAGACCCAGTACTTC.

This clone was seen only a few times. The chain combines TRBV6-5 with TRBJ1-2, with a weak D call TRBD1 (5 bases). V lost 7 bases to trimming and J lost 8 bases, with 14 bases between them. Germline V gene lookup returns CDR1 MNHEY and CDR2 SVGAGI. This CDR3 is 12 amino acids long. The CDR3 spells CASTRGGGGYTF. CDR3 in DNA: TGTGCCAGCACTCGGGGCGGCGGGGGCTACACCTTC.

The V and J genes are TRBV12-5 and TRBJ2-5, with no clear D. Germline V gene lookup returns CDR1 LGHNT and CDR2 FRNRAP. V shed 7 bases and J shed 5 bases, with 20 bases lying between them. CDR3 size: 15 residues. The CDR3 DNA follows: TGTGCTAGTGCTGGGCTCGCGAACGCACACGAGACCCAGTACTTC. This translates into CASAGLANAHETQYF.

The CDR3 DNA reads TGCGCCAGCAGCGTAACTAGCGGGAGTGCAGGTGAGCAGTTCTTC. It translates to CASSVTSGSAGEQFF. This chain joins TRBV5-1 and TRBJ2-1, with 11 bases fitting TRBD2. The CDR3 loop spans 15 amino acids. V dropped 4 bases and J dropped 9; count of bases not matched to a gene: 9. Germline-derived CDR1 and CDR2 are SGHRS and YFSETQ.

This clone was observed a single time. The genes are TRBV11-2 and TRBJ1-1; D perhaps matches TRBD1 (6 bases). Germline assignment: CDR1 SGHAT and CDR2 FQNNGV. This CDR3 spans 18 amino acids. Trimming left V 5 bases short and J 4 bases short, with 26 bases between. As DNA, the CDR3 is TGTGCCAGCAGCCCCCACTCGGGGATAGGGGGGGTGAGCACTGAAGCTTTCTTT. Protein sequence: CASSPHSGIGGVSTEAFF.

The chain has TRBV6-1 and TRBJ2-2, with D unclear. Trimming cost V 2 bases and J 7 bases, with 8 bases left between them. Germline-derived CDR1 and CDR2 are MNHNS and SASEGT. This CDR3 contains 13 residues. The CDR3 protein is CASSEPAVGELFF. CDR3 DNA sequence: TGTGCCAGCAGTGAACCGGCGGTCGGGGAGCTGTTTTTT.

V is TRBV10-3 and J is TRBJ2-5, with TRBD2 matching 8 bases. J lost 4 bases, V lost 5 bases, and 9 bases had no gene match. Germline assignment: CDR1 ENHRY and CDR2 SYGVKD. The CDR3 is made up of 15 amino acids. CDR3 region: CAISPGREVGETQYF. The CDR3 DNA reads TGTGCCATCAGTCCTGGGCGGGAGGTGGGAGAGACCCAGTACTTC.

The gene calls are TRBV19 and TRBJ2-7; possibly TRBD1 for D (6 bases). This CDR3 region has 14 residues. Germline V gives CDR1 LNHDA, CDR2 SQIVND (reference sequence). V shed 7 bases and J shed 1 base, with 14 bases lying between them. The CDR3 region is CASMDGGSSYEQYF. CDR3 nucleotide sequence: TGTGCCAGTATGGATGGGGGCAGTTCCTACGAGCAGTACTTC. The whole variable domain, filled in from reference TRBV19 and TRBJ2-7, reads DGGITQSPKYLFRKEGQNVTLSCEQNLNHDAMYWYRQDPGQGLRLIYYSQIVNDFQKGDIAEGYSVSREKKESFPLTVTSAQKNPTAFYLCASMDGGSSYEQYFGPGTRLTVT.